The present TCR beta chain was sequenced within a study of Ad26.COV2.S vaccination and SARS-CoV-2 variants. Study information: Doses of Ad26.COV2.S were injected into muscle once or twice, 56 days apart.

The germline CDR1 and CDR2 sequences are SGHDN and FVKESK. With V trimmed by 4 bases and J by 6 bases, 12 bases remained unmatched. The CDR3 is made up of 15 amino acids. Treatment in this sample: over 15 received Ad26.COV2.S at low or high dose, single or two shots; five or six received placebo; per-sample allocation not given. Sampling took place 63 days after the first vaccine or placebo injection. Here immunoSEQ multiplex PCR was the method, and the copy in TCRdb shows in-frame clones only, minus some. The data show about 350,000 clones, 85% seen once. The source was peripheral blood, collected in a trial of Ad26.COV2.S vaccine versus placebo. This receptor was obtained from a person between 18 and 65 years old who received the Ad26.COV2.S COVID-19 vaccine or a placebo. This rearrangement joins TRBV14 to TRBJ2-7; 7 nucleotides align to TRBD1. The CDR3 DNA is TGTGCCAGCAGCCCGACGACAGGGCCTAGGGGCGAGCAGTACTTC. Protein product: CASSPTTGPRGEQYF.